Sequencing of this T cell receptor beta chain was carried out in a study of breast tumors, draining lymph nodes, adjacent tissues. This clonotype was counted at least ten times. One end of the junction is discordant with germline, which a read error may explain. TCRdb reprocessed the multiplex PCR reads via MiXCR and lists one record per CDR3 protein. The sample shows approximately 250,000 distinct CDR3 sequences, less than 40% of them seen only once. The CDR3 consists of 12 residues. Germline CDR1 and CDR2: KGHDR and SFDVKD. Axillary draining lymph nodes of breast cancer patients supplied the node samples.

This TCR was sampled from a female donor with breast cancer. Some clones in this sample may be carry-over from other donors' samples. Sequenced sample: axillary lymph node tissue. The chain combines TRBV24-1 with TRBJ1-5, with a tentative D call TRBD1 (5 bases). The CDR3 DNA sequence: TGTGCCACCAGTGACCTGGGGCTCCGTAGTTGCTTT. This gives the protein CATSDLGLRSCF.